One TCR beta chain is described in this entry. Its antigen is unknown. Clones were read by immunoSEQ multiplex PCR, and TCRdb kept only the in-frame ones, dropping some. The sample yields 95,000 to 110,000 clones, about 93% seen once. The germline CDR1 and CDR2 sequences are LNHDA and SQIVND (reference sequence). The CDR3 length is 18 residues. J was trimmed by 3 bases and V by 0 bases; bases with no gene match: 10. This record belongs to a study of T cell responses to AZD1222 COVID-19 vaccine. On the study more broadly: Second-dose timings of about 4 or about 12 weeks were pooled.

Study findings and constraints: Without day 14 samples, only post-peak T cell repertoires were studied. Clonal diversity may have been underestimated in mostly white British donors. Spike-specific TCR breadth and depth both grew after two AZD1222 doses.

The source of this sequence is an adult in good health. The chain recombines TRBV19 with TRBJ2-7; TRBD2 aligns across 11 bases. This material consisted of peripheral blood, taken on day 0 of AZD1222 vaccination. CDR3 residues: CASSIDHPVAGGLYEQYF. CDR3 bases: TGTGCCAGTAGTATAGATCATCCCGTAGCGGGGGGGCTCTACGAGCAGTACTTC. The full variable domain, in which reference TRBV19 and TRBJ2-7 provide the parts outside the CDR3, is DGGITQSPKYLFRKEGQNVTLSCEQNLNHDAMYWYRQDPGQGLRLIYYSQIVNDFQKGDIAEGYSVSREKKESFPLTVTSAQKNPTAFYLCASSIDHPVAGGLYEQYFGPGTRLTVT.